The next 29 T cell receptor beta chains were all read from a single sample in a study of shared clonotypes between healthy human individuals. Repertoires were generated with immunoSEQ multiplex PCR, while TCRdb's copy carries only in-frame clones and drops some. The sample records approximately 2.4 million clones, 90% to 96% being singletons. The sample consisted of naive CD4+ T cells sorted from blood. The subset here: CD45RA+ positively selected. The source is a man between 18 and 29 years old in good health.

V is TRBV5-6 and J is TRBJ1-4; D unclear. This CDR3 spans 14 amino acids. V lost 5 bases and J 4 bases, leaving 12 bases between the germline ends. CDR1 and CDR2 from the germline V gene are SGHDT and YYEEEE. This chain's CDR3 is CASRYSWDNEKLFF. For the CDR3, the DNA is TGTGCCAGCAGGTATAGCTGGGATAATGAAAAACTGTTTTTT. The whole variable domain, filled in from reference TRBV5-6 and TRBJ1-4, reads DAGVTQSPTHLIKTRGQQVTLRCSPKSGHDTVSWYQQALGQGPQFIFQYYEEEERQRGNFPDRFSGHQFPNYSSELNVNALLLGDSALYLCASRYSWDNEKLFFGSGTQLSVL.

V usage is TRBV6-1 and J usage is TRBJ2-3; TRBD1 matches 9 bases. The CDR3 is made up of 14 amino acids. J was trimmed by 2 bases and V by 6 bases; bases with no gene match: 3. Per the germline V gene, CDR1 is MNHNS and CDR2 is SASEGT. CDR3 sequence reads: CASRDRGITDTQYF. CDR3 nucleotides: TGTGCCAGCAGGGACAGGGGAATCACAGATACGCAGTATTTT.

This chain connects TRBV19 to TRBJ2-5, with D possibly being TRBD1 (5 bases). V was trimmed by 6 bases and J by 5 bases, leaving 13 bases between them. The CDR3 consists of 13 residues. CDR1 and CDR2 from the germline V gene are LNHDA and SQIVND (reference sequence). CDR3 coding DNA: TGTGCCAGTAGGACCTCCCCAGGGGAGACCCAGTACTTC. Amino acids: CASRTSPGETQYF.

The rearrangement joins TRBV5-6 to TRBJ2-7, with D perhaps TRBD1 (6 bases). The germline V and J ends were trimmed by 6 bases and 2 bases, with 15 bases remaining between them. The CDR3 is 14 amino acids. Germline CDR1 and CDR2: SGHDT and YYEEEE. The CDR3 nucleotides are TGTGCCAGCACCATAGGAGACAGGACCTACGAGCAGTACTTC. Its translation is CASTIGDRTYEQYF.

The chain is built from TRBV25-1 and TRBJ1-4; 7 bases align to TRBD1. CDR3 length: 15 amino acids. V lost 2 bases, J lost 7 bases, and 7 bases stayed unmatched. Germline V gene sequence: CDR1 MGHDK, CDR2 SYGVNS. The CDR3, as DNA: TGTGCCAGCAGTGAACAATTAGGGGGCGGTGAAAAACTGTTTTTT. The encoded protein is CASSEQLGGGEKLFF.

The genes are TRBV18 and TRBJ2-6; D is undetermined. CDR1 and CDR2 from the germline V gene are KGHSH and LQKENI. V lost 2 bases to trimming and J lost 0 bases, with 14 bases between them. The CDR3 totals 18 residues. CDR3 region: CASSPMVRKSSGANVLTF. In nucleotides, the CDR3 is TGTGCCAGCTCACCAATGGTCAGGAAGAGCTCTGGGGCCAACGTCCTGACTTTC.

The rearrangement joins TRBV18 to TRBJ2-7, with unresolved D. The V end was cut by 6 bases, the J end by 3 bases, with 12 bases between. Germline V gene data show CDR1 as KGHSH and CDR2 as LQKENI. The length of the CDR3 is 13 residues. The CDR3 region is CASSHSRNYEQYF. CDR3 coding DNA: TGTGCCAGCTCCCACTCTCGAAACTACGAGCAGTACTTC.

As for this clone: The same CDR3 is also encoded by other DNA sequences in this sample. This chain connects TRBV5-1 to TRBJ2-3, with 10 bases that match TRBD2. V lost 1 base, J lost 0 bases, and 2 bases stayed unmatched. Germline lookup yields CDR1 SGHRS and CDR2 YFSETQ. This CDR3 is built from 16 residues. CDR3: CASSLLAGVSTDTQYF. The CDR3 DNA reads TGCGCCAGCAGCTTGCTAGCGGGGGTGAGCACAGATACGCAGTATTTT.

J is TRBJ1-2 and V is TRBV10-3; 11 nucleotides agree with TRBD1. CDR3 length: 13 residues. Germline CDR1 is ENHRY and CDR2 is SYGVKD. Trimming took 10 bases from V and 8 from J; bases not matched to a gene: 9. CDR3 DNA sequence: TGTGCCAACGGACAGGGGGCGGATCGAGGCTACACCTTC. Translating it yields CANGQGADRGYTF.

In its sample, this clone was seen once. The V gene is TRBV27, the J gene TRBJ1-1; D remains unclear. The CDR3 length is 14 residues. Trimming took off 5 bases at V and 0 bases at J, with 10 bases between the two ends. Germline V gene data show CDR1 as MNHEY and CDR2 as SMNVEV (reference sequence). CDR3 nucleotides: TGTGCCAGCAGTCCCCGGGCGGTGAACACTGAAGCTTTCTTT. This codes for CASSPRAVNTEAFF.

The DNA for the CDR3 is TGCGCCAGCACCTTAGCGGGAGCATTTTTGAAAGATACGCAGTATTTT. Protein sequence: CASTLAGAFLKDTQYF. V is TRBV5-1 and J is TRBJ2-3; 9 bases map to TRBD2. The CDR3 is made up of 16 amino acids. CDR1 and CDR2 (germline): SGHRS, YFSETQ. The ends lost 6 bases at V and 5 bases at J; junction bases unmatched: 13.

The rearrangement uses TRBV6-5 and TRBJ1-4, with 9 bases identical to TRBD1. The germline gives CDR1 MNHEY, CDR2 SVGAGI. Germline trimming cut 6 bases from V and 7 bases from J; bases unmatched to any gene: 6. This CDR3 spans 14 amino acids. The CDR3 sequence is CASSPDRGFEKLFF. The CDR3 DNA reads as TGTGCCAGCAGCCCTGACAGGGGGTTTGAAAAACTGTTTTTT.

The rearrangement links TRBV7-9 to TRBJ2-5; D perhaps matches TRBD2 (6 bases). Between the trimmed V and J ends, which lost 1 base and 3 bases, there was a span of 12 bases. Per germline, CDR1 SEHNR and CDR2 FQNEAQ (reference sequence). The CDR3 covers 15 residues. In nucleotides, the CDR3 is TGTGCCAGCAGCTTAGAACTGGGGGGTAAAGAGACCCAGTACTTC. Translated: CASSLELGGKETQYF.

This chain joins TRBV30 and TRBJ2-7; tentatively, D is TRBD1 or TRBD2 (6 bases each). With 5 bases removed from V and 0 bases from J, the gap between germline ends came to 14 bases. The CDR3 consists of 14 residues. The germline CDR1 and CDR2 sequences are GTSNPN and SVGIG (reference sequence). The CDR3 loop is CAWGRGLSSYEQYF. For the CDR3, the DNA is TGTGCCTGGGGACGGGGGCTTAGCTCCTACGAGCAGTACTTC.

This chain uses TRBV5-4 with TRBJ2-4; a weak D match, TRBD1 (6 bases). V was pared by 5 bases and J by 1 base, with 10 bases between. CDR3 length: 14 residues. Germline CDR1 is SGHNT and CDR2 is YYREEE (reference sequence). The CDR3: CASSPDRAKNIQYF. The CDR3 DNA reads TGTGCCAGCAGTCCTGACAGGGCCAAAAACATTCAGTACTTC.

V and J are TRBV30 and TRBJ2-7; 7 positions match TRBD2. This CDR3 has 13 amino acids. CDR1 and CDR2 (germline): GTSNPN, SVGIG (reference sequence). V lost 5 bases to trimming and J lost 4 bases; unmatched junction nucleotides: 8. The CDR3 DNA reads as TGTGCCTGGGCGCGGGGGATCCTGTACGAGCAGTACTTC. It specifies CAWARGILYEQYF.

The sample holds one count of this clone. The same CDR3 also results from other DNA sequences found in this sample. This chain joins TRBV5-1 and TRBJ2-7; the D gene is possibly TRBD1 (6 bases). The germline CDR1 and CDR2 sequences are SGHRS and YFSETQ. The CDR3 covers 15 residues. V was trimmed by 4 bases and J by 2 bases, leaving 16 bases between them. In DNA, the CDR3 is TGCGCCAGCAGCCTAACGACAGGAGCAACCTACGAGCAGTACTTC. This sequence encodes CASSLTTGATYEQYF.

As regards this clone: Other DNA sequences within the sample encode an identical CDR3. The chain joins TRBV19 to TRBJ2-7; TRBD2 is a possible D gene (6 bases). Deletions cut 2 bases from V and 2 bases from J, with 10 bases between. CDR3 length equals 14 residues. Germline CDR1 LNHDA, CDR2 SQIVND (reference sequence). CDR3 sequence: CASSIRPGAYEQYF. In DNA, the CDR3 is TGTGCCAGTAGTATACGTCCGGGGGCCTACGAGCAGTACTTC.

This rearrangement joins TRBV11-3 to TRBJ2-1; D not resolved. V dropped 5 bases and J dropped 9 bases, with 20 bases sitting between them. The CDR3 has 15 residues. Germline values: CDR1 SGHNT, CDR2 YENEEA. As DNA, the CDR3 is TGTGCCAGCAGCCTTTTGGATGGCCCCCGCGGTGAGCAGTTCTTC. Translating gives CASSLLDGPRGEQFF.

The V gene is TRBV6-1, the J gene TRBJ2-1; 7 bases agree with TRBD1. Germline V gene sequence: CDR1 MNHNS, CDR2 SASEGT. The CDR3 covers 14 residues. The V and J ends lost 3 bases and 7 bases, in that order; junction bases with no gene match: 6. CDR3 nucleotides: TGTGCCAGCAGTGATCGAGGGGGCGGGAATGAGCAGTTCTTC. It is translated as CASSDRGGGNEQFF.

V usage is TRBV9 and J usage is TRBJ2-7, with TRBD2 as a possible D gene (5 bases). CDR3 length: 11 residues. The germline gives CDR1 SGDLS, CDR2 YYNGEE. The V end lost 4 bases, the J end lost 6 bases, and 8 bases lay between the germline ends. CDR3 sequence (DNA): TGTGCCAGCAGCCGGGATGGCGAGCAGTACTTC. The encoded protein is CASSRDGEQYF.

V gene TRBV18 combines with J gene TRBJ1-2, with 9 bases matching TRBD1. The CDR3 is 13 amino acids. Germline loops: CDR1 KGHSH, CDR2 LQKENI. Trimming took 2 bases from V and 8 from J; bases not matched to a gene: 3. The DNA of the CDR3 is TGTGCCAGCTCACCAGTTGGACAGGGGGGCTACACCTTC. Its translation: CASSPVGQGGYTF.

V gene TRBV5-3 combines with J gene TRBJ1-2; a possible D gene is TRBD1 (5 bases). TRBV5-3 is reported as an ORF; its role is uncertain. Trimming took off 0 bases at V and 4 bases at J, with 13 bases between the two ends. CDR3 length equals 15 residues. CDR3 nucleotides: TGTGCCAGAAGCTTGGAACGGGGCGCCCGCTATGGCTACACCTTC. It codes for CARSLERGARYGYTF.

The V gene is TRBV27, the J gene TRBJ1-4, with D perhaps matching TRBD1 (6 bases). V was cut by 2 bases and J by 5 bases, with 12 bases left in between. This CDR3 contains 15 residues. CDR1 and CDR2 from the germline V gene are MNHEY and SMNVEV (reference sequence). The CDR3 here is CASSLMGGTNEKLFF. CDR3 bases: TGTGCCAGCAGTTTAATGGGGGGCACCAATGAAAAACTGTTTTTT.

This chain uses TRBV7-2 with TRBJ2-5; maybe TRBD1 (8 bases). The germline gives CDR1 SGHTA, CDR2 FQGNSA. Trimming stripped 5 bases from V and 4 bases from J, with 20 bases between. The length of the CDR3 is 16 residues. DNA for the CDR3: TGTGCCAGCAGCATGACCCCGACAGGGGAGGGAGAGACCCAGTACTTC. Translation: CASSMTPTGEGETQYF.

This clone was recorded once. This chain joins TRBV28 and TRBJ2-5; D is tentatively TRBD1 or TRBD2 (5 bases each). Germline loops: CDR1 MDHEN, CDR2 SYDVKM. Trimming took off 4 bases at V and 4 bases at J, with 13 bases between the two ends. The CDR3 totals 14 residues. The CDR3 protein is CASSSTGRGETQYF. The CDR3 nucleotides read TGTGCCAGCAGTTCTACGGGGCGCGGAGAGACCCAGTACTTC. Filled out from reference TRBV28 and TRBJ2-5, the complete variable domain reads DVKVTQSSRYLVKRTGEKVFLECVQDMDHENMFWYRQDPGLGLRLIYFSYDVKMKEKGDIPEGYSVSREKKERFSLILESASTNQTSMYLCASSSTGRGETQYFGPGTRLLVL.

A note on this clone: Other DNA sequences in the sample encode the same CDR3. This chain links TRBV18 with TRBJ2-7; TRBD1 matches 7 bases. V was pared by 3 bases and J by 1 base, with 3 bases of the junction left unmatched. CDR3 size: 14 residues. Germline V gene data show CDR1 as KGHSH and CDR2 as LQKENI. As DNA, the CDR3 is TGTGCCAGCTCACCGGGGACAGTATCCTACGAGCAGTACTTC. Its protein is CASSPGTVSYEQYF.

CDR3 loop: CASTTRGQNTEAFF. CDR3 DNA sequence: TGTGCCAGTACTACACGAGGGCAGAACACTGAAGCTTTCTTT. This chain uses TRBV19 with TRBJ1-1, with D unclear. The CDR3 runs to 14 residues. CDR1 is LNHDA, CDR2 SQIVND, per germline (reference sequence). V was shortened by 7 bases and J by 1 base, with 13 bases between the two germline ends.

The CDR3 region is CASSQDRALTYEQYF. CDR3 in DNA: TGCGCCAGCAGCCAAGACAGGGCGTTAACCTACGAGCAGTACTTC. The chain recombines TRBV4-3 with TRBJ2-7, with a possible D match to TRBD1 (5 bases). Trimming removed 0 bases from V and 2 bases from J, with 11 bases in between. The CDR3 contains 15 residues. Germline V gene sequence: CDR1 LGHNA, CDR2 YSLEER.